This T cell receptor (beta chain) was identified in a study of shared clonotypes between healthy human individuals (dated by TCRdb to the early 2020s). General notes on the study: The cohort comprised a couple of women and three men aged 18 to 49 years. Per donor, three plates each were used for CD4 naive and CD4 memory, two for CD8 naive, and one for CD8 memory. To estimate repertoire size and how much clonotype sharing occurs between individuals, the study deeply sequenced the blood TCR repertoires of five healthy adults. To increase sequencing depth and limit assay-specific biases, TCR repertoire library preparation and sequencing were carried out by different laboratories using diverse techniques. Leukapheresis yielded between about 0.85 and 9 billion PBMCs per donor. What the authors observed across the whole study: Sampling was limited to blood, and TCR repertoires in tissue likely differ from TCR repertoires in blood. Pairwise subsampling led to the expectation that sequencing depth would affect the degree of clonotype sharing among donors. Because the study included only a small number of donors, the genetic and exposure-history diversity represented was limited. Estimated clonotype richness was generally larger for naive than for memory subsets. Incomplete sequencing was indicated by rarefaction of sorted-subset datasets, despite the large sequencing depth. When a handful of donors were compared, the shared fraction of clonotypes was 5% to 6.5% for naive CD4, around 4% for naive CD8, roughly 2.5% for memory CD4, and 0.35% to 0.4% for memory CD8. Higher generation probabilities were observed for clonotypes shared by all four sorted-subset donors than for non-shared clonotypes.

Using the deep immunoSEQ assay, multiplex PCR amplified TCR CDR3 regions from genomic DNA. For each cell subset, the extracted genomic DNA was distributed evenly across all wells of several immunoSEQ 96-well plates, and each plate served as one replicate. For sorted subsets, roughly 200 ng of genomic DNA, equivalent to around 30,000 T cell genomes, went into each replicate PCR. The purified libraries were quantified using a Qubit 3.0 fluorometer, sized with a Bioanalyzer 2100, and then quantified again using the KAPA Library Quantification kit. A separate single-read 150-cycle Illumina NextSeq 550 flow cell was used to sequence each immunoSEQ 96-well plate. From the authors' description of their analysis: The immunoSEQ output contained only junctional sequences without quality scores, so filtering could not match that applied to full-length reads. To assign V/J genes and CDR3, sequences were annotated against IMGT germline references using PyIR, a Python wrapper for IgBLAST v1.9. Reads with weak V/J assignments (E-value above 1e-6), missing CDR3, stop codons, out-of-frame junctions, or ambiguous translated residues were removed. A V3J clonotype was defined by an identical inferred V gene, J gene, and CDR3 amino acid sequence. Percentage overlap between repertoires was calculated by dividing the number of shared unique clonotypes by the size of the smaller repertoire. Richness of each repertoire was evaluated using RTK rarefaction, the Chao1 estimator, and Recon v2.1 estimates of unobserved clonotypes. Generation probabilities for all TCRbeta clonotypes obtained by the gDNA method from a handful of donors were computed using OLGA. What TCRdb holds here is the immuneACCESS table cut down to in-frame rearrangements. Part of the clones is not present; checked against another copy, under half of the missing clones reflect an unresolved V gene, and the others are unexplained. The DNA gave D and trimming, while V, J and clone size come from that table. For this sample there are about 1.9 million clones; 93% appear just once. Clones ranked in the top ten supply more than 1.5% of the sample.

Its CDR3 holds 13 amino acids, cysteine through phenylalanine. Only the CDR3 part of the read is kept: 39 bases, read in frame from the first base. CDR1 and CDR2 are read off the germline V gene as MNHNS and SASEGT. V and J are truncated by 6 bases and 2 bases respectively, leaving an intervening sequence of 10 bases. CD8 naive samples were CD45RO-negative cells positively selected for CCR7, giving a CD45RA+CCR7+ population that excluded TemRA cells. The donors were healthy, HIV-negative adults who had no recently reported acute infections or vaccinations. Only Caucasian adults living in Nashville, Tennessee, USA were represented among the donors. After blood collection by leukapheresis, PBMCs were isolated using Ficoll-Histopaque density gradient centrifugation and then cryopreserved in the vapor phase of liquid nitrogen. Purity and quantity of every magnetically sorted T cell population were checked by analytical flow cytometry. Genomic DNA was isolated from each sorted fraction and quantified by UV absorbance on a Nanodrop 2000c.

Worth noting for this clone: Its antigen has not been determined. No much larger clone exists at a distance of one base, and base qualities are not known.

The source material was naive CD8+ T cells from PBMCs. The sample's cell subset or site label, in plain terms: CD45RA+CCR7+. The rearranged chain carries TRBV6-1 and TRBJ1-2; the D gene is not confidently resolved. The receptor's source is a man aged 18 to 35 in good health. Some clones in this sample may be carry-over from other donors' samples. The CDR3 has the sequence CASSPQRNYGYTF. The DNA is TGTGCCAGCAGCCCCCAGAGAAACTATGGCTACACCTTC.